This TCR beta chain came from a study of blood T cells in healthy people across ages. In this sample, this clonotype turned up many times. The germline V gene encodes CDR1 SGHTA and CDR2 FQGNSA. The CDR3 totals 11 residues. Trimming took 1 base from V and 5 from J, leaving 1 base between them. Samples had at least 7 million PBMCs isolated from them. For the second PCR, which ran for about 7 to 11 cycles, a sample-barcoded 5' primer and a J-beta primer mix were used. TCRdb reprocessed the 5' RACE reads with MiXCR, giving one entry per CDR3 protein. Altogether more than 800,000 distinct CDR3 sequences are present, around 45% being singletons, with the ten largest covering under 20%.

The V and J genes are TRBV7-2 and TRBJ2-3; no clear D gene. The receptor was derived from an older woman in good health. The source material was blood. This CDR3 reads CASSLEDTQYF. CDR3 nucleotide sequence: TGTGCCAGCAGCTTAGAAGATACGCAGTATTTT. The whole variable domain, remainder taken from reference TRBV7-2 and TRBJ2-3, is GAGVSQSPSNKVTEKGKDVELRCDPISGHTALYWYRQSLGQGLEFLIYFQGNSAPDKSGLPSDRFSAERTGGSVSTLTIQRTQQEDSAVYLCASSLEDTQYFGPGTRLTVL.